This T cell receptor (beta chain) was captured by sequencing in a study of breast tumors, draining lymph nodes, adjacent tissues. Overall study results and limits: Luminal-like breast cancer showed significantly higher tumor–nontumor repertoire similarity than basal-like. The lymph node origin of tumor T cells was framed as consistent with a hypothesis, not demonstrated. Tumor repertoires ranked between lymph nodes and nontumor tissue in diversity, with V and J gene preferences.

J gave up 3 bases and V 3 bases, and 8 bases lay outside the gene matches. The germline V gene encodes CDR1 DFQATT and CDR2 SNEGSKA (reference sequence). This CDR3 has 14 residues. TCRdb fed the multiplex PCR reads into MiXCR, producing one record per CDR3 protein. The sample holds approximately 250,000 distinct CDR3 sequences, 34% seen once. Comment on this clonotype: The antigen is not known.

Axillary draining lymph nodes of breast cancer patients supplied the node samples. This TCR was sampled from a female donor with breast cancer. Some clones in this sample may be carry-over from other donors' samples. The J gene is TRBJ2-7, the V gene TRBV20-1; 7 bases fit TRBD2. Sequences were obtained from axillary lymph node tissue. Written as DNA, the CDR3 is TGCAGTGCTAGCGGGGAGGGAGCGCACTACGAGCAGTACTTC. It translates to CSASGEGAHYEQYF.